The 19 T cell receptor beta chains given below trace back to one sample, sequenced in a study of response to subunit inactivated influenza vaccine. TCRdb re-called the RT-PCR reads with MiXCR, one entry per CDR3 protein. The sample yields 530,000 or so distinct CDR3 sequences, about 11% seen once. Sequencing was performed on PBMCs from blood, taken on the day of vaccination. Receptor source: a man over 45 who received an inactivated influenza vaccine.

The J gene is TRBJ2-5, the V gene TRBV7-2; D gene unclear. V was trimmed by 4 bases and J by 5 bases, leaving 14 bases between them. CDR1 and CDR2 from the germline V gene are SGHTA and FQGNSA. CDR3 size: 14 residues. The CDR3 DNA sequence: TGTGCCAGCAGCTCGTGGACGAGCGTGGAGACCCAGTACTTC. Encoded protein: CASSSWTSVETQYF.

In this sample, this clonotype turned up once. The rearrangement uses TRBV7-2 and TRBJ1-4, with no clear D. Germline V gene data show CDR1 as SGHTA and CDR2 as FQGNSA. Trimming pared 0 bases from V and 5 bases from J, leaving 13 bases between. This CDR3 is 16 amino acids long. CDR3 residues: CASSLAGPFSNEKLFF. The CDR3 coding sequence is TGTGCCAGCAGCTTAGCAGGACCATTTAGCAATGAAAAACTGTTTTTT.

The V and J genes are TRBV10-3 and TRBJ1-1, with D possibly TRBD1 on 6 matching bases. V gave up 2 bases and J gave up 3 bases, with 10 bases separating them. Germline assignment: CDR1 ENHRY and CDR2 SYGVKD. The CDR3 consists of 14 residues. CDR3 amino acids: CAISENRDYTEAFF. The CDR3 DNA reads TGTGCCATCAGTGAGAACAGGGATTACACTGAAGCTTTCTTT.

The CDR3 is CASSQVLAPQETQYF. CDR3 coding DNA: TGTGCCAGCAGCCAAGTTCTAGCTCCTCAAGAGACCCAGTACTTC. V is TRBV3-1 and J is TRBJ2-5; possibly TRBD2 for D (5 bases). Germline lookup yields CDR1 LGHDT and CDR2 YNNKEL (reference sequence). The CDR3 has 15 amino acids. V lost 1 base and J lost 2, with 11 bases in between.

In this sample, this clonotype turned up a few times. The gene calls are TRBV7-8 and TRBJ2-1, with 9 bases identical to TRBD2. This CDR3 is 15 amino acids long. The V segment lost 0 bases and the J segment 16 bases; nucleotides outside the gene matches: 13. CDR1 and CDR2 (germline): SGHVS, FQNEAQ. The CDR3 DNA reads TGTGCCAGCAGCTTAGCTAGCGGGGGTAGTTCGATGGGTTTCTTC. Translated, it gives CASSLASGGSSMGFF.

This clonotype was counted at least ten times. V is TRBV12-3 or TRBV12-4 and J is TRBJ2-1, with TRBD2 matching 7 bases. The CDR3 spans 12 residues. Germline trimming cut 6 bases from V and 9 bases from J; bases unmatched to any gene: 5. CDR3 residues: CASRWTRSEQFF. CDR3 bases: TGTGCCAGCAGGTGGACTAGAAGTGAGCAGTTCTTC.

This clonotype was picked up a small number of times. This chain joins TRBV5-1 and TRBJ2-1; D may be TRBD2 (7 bases). Trimming took off 5 bases at V and 8 bases at J, with 23 bases between the two ends. Germline-derived CDR1 and CDR2 are SGHRS and YFSETQ. The CDR3 covers 16 residues. The CDR3 DNA is TGCGCCAGCAGTTTCTTAAGAGGGGGGGCCTCGGATGAGCAGTTCTTC. It yields the protein CASSFLRGGASDEQFF.

CDR3 region: CASSGWVGDEQYF. The CDR3 DNA follows: TGTGCCAGCAGTGGATGGGTAGGGGACGAGCAGTACTTC. This chain uses TRBV2 with TRBJ2-7; TRBD1 might be the D (5 bases). The germline gives CDR1 SNHLY, CDR2 FYNNEI. V gave up 4 bases and J gave up 5 bases, with 12 bases separating them. This CDR3 region has 13 residues.

The chain carries TRBV7-2 and TRBJ2-1, with a weak D call TRBD2 (5 bases). The CDR3 spans 14 residues. Trimming took off 1 base at V and 7 bases at J, with 11 bases between the two ends. Germline V gene lookup returns CDR1 SGHTA and CDR2 FQGNSA. The CDR3 nucleotides read TGTGCCAGCAGCTTAGTAGTCGGAGGAAATGAGCAGTTCTTC. The encoded protein is CASSLVVGGNEQFF.

This chain connects TRBV4-1 to TRBJ1-6; no reliable D call. V gave up 1 base and J gave up 0 bases, with 7 bases separating them. The CDR3 has 16 residues. Germline V CDR1 and CDR2: MGHRA, YSYEKL. The CDR3 DNA follows: TGCGCCAGCAGCCAAGTTGGTAGCTCCTATAATTCACCCCTCCACTTT. Amino acids: CASSQVGSSYNSPLHF.

V usage is TRBV24-1 and J usage is TRBJ2-7; 7 bases agree with TRBD1. This CDR3 has 14 amino acids. J was trimmed by 2 bases and V by 9 bases; bases with no gene match: 9. Germline values: CDR1 KGHDR, CDR2 SFDVKD. CDR3 loop: CATARGQGAYEQYF. In nucleotides, the CDR3 is TGTGCCACCGCTCGAGGGCAGGGGGCCTACGAGCAGTACTTC.

The chain is built from TRBV6-5 and TRBJ2-3, with 8 bases aligning to TRBD2. The length of the CDR3 is 18 residues. The germline gives CDR1 MNHEY, CDR2 SVGAGI. V lost 2 bases and J lost 4; bases outside the gene matches: 14. Here the CDR3 DNA reads TGTGCCAGCAGTTACCTACATTGGACTAGCCGAATACCAGATACGCAGTATTTT. This gives the protein CASSYLHWTSRIPDTQYF.

Notes on this clonotype: Since the CDR3 does not end with the conserved phenylalanine or tryptophan, this likely comes from a read error. CDR3 amino acids: CASSITDRVPTYEQYY. Written as DNA, the CDR3 is TGTGCCAGTAGTATTACGGACAGGGTCCCCACCTACGAGCAGTACTAC. The rearrangement links TRBV19 to TRBJ2-7, with 8 nucleotides matching TRBD1. The CDR3 runs to 16 residues. CDR1 and CDR2 from the germline V gene are LNHDA and SQIVND (reference sequence). The J segment lost 2 bases and the V segment lost 3 bases, leaving 9 bases of the junction unmatched.

CDR3: CARRPKGPKETQYF. CDR3 coding DNA: TGTGCCAGACGTCCAAAAGGACCTAAAGAGACCCAGTACTTC. This sequence joins TRBV6-1 and TRBJ2-5; D is unresolved. With 9 bases removed from V and 3 bases from J, the gap between germline ends came to 17 bases. Germline V CDR1 and CDR2: MNHNS, SASEGT. This CDR3 region has 14 residues.

J is TRBJ2-7 and V is TRBV28, with TRBD2 as a possible D gene (5 bases). V was clipped by 3 bases and J by 3 bases, with 15 bases between them. CDR1 and CDR2 from the germline V gene are MDHEN and SYDVKM. The CDR3 is made up of 15 amino acids. The CDR3 is CASSLPGSGSYEQYF. In DNA form, the CDR3 reads TGTGCCAGCAGTTTGCCGGGGTCCGGAAGCTACGAGCAGTACTTC.

This clonotype was detected a few times. J is TRBJ2-7 and V is TRBV6-2 or TRBV6-3; 8 bases agree with TRBD2. The CDR3 is 14 residues long. J gave up 2 bases and V 6 bases, and 6 bases lay outside the gene matches. Germline lookup yields CDR1 MNHEY and CDR2 SVGEGT. In DNA form, the CDR3 reads TGTGCCAGCAGCCCCACAGCGGGGGCCTACGAGCAGTACTTC. Protein product: CASSPTAGAYEQYF.

In its sample, this clonotype was seen a few times. The chain joins TRBV6-1 to TRBJ2-1, with 8 bases lining up with TRBD1. The CDR3 extends over 15 amino acids. Germline CDR1 is MNHNS and CDR2 is SASEGT. Trimming took 5 bases from V and 5 from J; bases not matched to a gene: 8. CDR3 sequence reads: CASSPGQGWNNEQFF. The CDR3 DNA follows: TGTGCCAGCAGTCCCGGACAGGGATGGAACAATGAGCAGTTCTTC.

This clonotype showed up just a few times. The chain is built from TRBV14 and TRBJ1-2; no reliable D call. V was pared by 4 bases and J by 2 bases, with 11 bases between. In germline, CDR1 is SGHDN, CDR2 FVKESK. The CDR3 sequence is 14 residues long. The CDR3 sequence: CASSRLTGNYGYTF. As DNA, the CDR3 is TGTGCCAGCAGCCGCCTCACGGGAAACTATGGCTACACCTTC.

This clonotype occurred a few times. The J gene is TRBJ2-2, the V gene TRBV7-9; D is unresolved. CDR3 size: 16 residues. Germline V gene data show CDR1 as SEHNR and CDR2 as FQNEAQ (reference sequence). The V end was cut by 6 bases, the J end by 2 bases, with 16 bases between. The CDR3 is CASSHARGINTGELFF. CDR3 in DNA: TGTGCCAGCAGTCACGCCAGAGGAATTAACACCGGGGAGCTGTTTTTT.